This T cell receptor beta chain was profiled in a study of regulatory T cells in long-lasting Graves disease. On the study more broadly: Over 5 years of antithyroid drugs with positive TSH receptor antibodies was taken to mean persistent Graves' disease. Overall study results and limits: Among samples with persistent disease, TRBV28, TRBJ1-2 and TRBJ2-5 were favored.

Time point given: persistent/refractory GD, antithyroid drugs over 5 years with positive TRAb. The TCR library was prepared using RNA isolated from PBMCs. Graves' disease diagnosis followed American Thyroid Association guidelines. With iRepertoire HTBI primers and Arm-PCR of CDR3 regions, TCR beta libraries were built. TCRdb ran MiXCR on the multiplex PCR reads and lists one entry per CDR3 protein. This table has 430,000 or so distinct CDR3 sequences, roughly 23% appearing once. As to this clonotype: Its antigen remains unknown.

After removal of 2 bases from V and 3 bases from J, the junction contained 0 bases not matched to a gene. This CDR3 comprises 14 residues. Germline-derived CDR1 and CDR2 are MNHEY and SVGEGT. Specimen: peripheral blood mononuclear cells (PBMCs), collected when the disease was refractory, from a patient treated with antithyroid drugs. The clonotype originates from a female donor with Graves disease. The chain joins TRBV6-2 or TRBV6-3 to TRBJ1-1; 10 bases match TRBD1. This CDR3 reads CASSYGTGDTEAFF. The CDR3, as DNA: TGTGCCAGCAGTTACGGGACAGGGGACACTGAAGCTTTCTTT.